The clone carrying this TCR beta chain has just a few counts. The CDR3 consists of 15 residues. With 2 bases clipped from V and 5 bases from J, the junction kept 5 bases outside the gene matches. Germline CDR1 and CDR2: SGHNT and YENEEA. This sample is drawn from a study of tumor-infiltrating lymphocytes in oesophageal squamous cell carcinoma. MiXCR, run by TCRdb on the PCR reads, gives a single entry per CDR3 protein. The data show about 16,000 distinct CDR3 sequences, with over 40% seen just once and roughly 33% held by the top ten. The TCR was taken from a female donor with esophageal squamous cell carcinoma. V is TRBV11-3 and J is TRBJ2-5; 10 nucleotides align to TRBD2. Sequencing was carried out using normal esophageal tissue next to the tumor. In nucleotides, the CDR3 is TGTGCCAGCAGCTTAACCAGCGGGGGGGAGGAGACCCAGTACTTC. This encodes CASSLTSGGEETQYF.